These T cell receptor beta chains were read from a single sample in a study of CD8+CD57+ T cells in acquired aplastic anemia. TCRdb independently ran MiXCR on the reads; one entry per CDR3 protein. In the table there are 200,000 to 250,000 distinct CDR3 sequences, about half of which are singletons. Material: sorted CD4+, CD8+, or CD8+CD57+ T cells (not recorded which) from PBMCs. The receptors shown here come from a human donor with aplastic anemia. The CDR3 runs from the conserved cysteine through the conserved F or W. The order of the fields is V gene, D gene, clone size, J gene, CDR3 DNA, CDR3 protein. A D gene is named only where the DNA matches it firmly. Clone size, where shown, is once, few, many, or a class for clones that have expanded.

v_gene: TRBV7-9
d_gene: -
abundance: -
j_gene: TRBJ2-1
CDR3nt: TGTGCCAGCAGCTCGATTCAGGGTTACAGCTCCTACAATGAGCAGTTCTTC
CDR3aa: CASSSIQGYSSYNEQFF

v_gene: TRBV12-3/TRBV12-4
d_gene: -
abundance: many
j_gene: TRBJ2-4
CDR3nt: TGTGCCAGCAGTGTCGACAGGAAAAACATTCAGTACTTC
CDR3aa: CASSVDRKNIQYF

v_gene: TRBV7-9
d_gene: -
abundance: many
j_gene: TRBJ2-3
CDR3nt: TGTGCCAGCAGCTTAGCGAGGGGGACCACCACAGATACGCAGTATTTT
CDR3aa: CASSLARGTTTDTQYF

v_gene: TRBV20-1
d_gene: -
abundance: -
j_gene: TRBJ2-7
CDR3nt: TGCAGTGCTGCGGGACAGCGAGTCTACGAGCAGTACTTC
CDR3aa: CSAAGQRVYEQYF

v_gene: TRBV7-6
d_gene: -
abundance: -
j_gene: TRBJ1-2
CDR3nt: TGTGCCAGCAGTAACTCTAACTATGGCTACACCTTC
CDR3aa: CASSNSNYGYTF

v_gene: TRBV20-1
d_gene: -
abundance: many
j_gene: TRBJ2-1
CDR3nt: TGCAGTGCCAGTTATACAGGGCGCTACAATGAGCAGTTCTTC
CDR3aa: CSASYTGRYNEQFF

v_gene: TRBV2
d_gene: -
abundance: many
j_gene: TRBJ2-1
CDR3nt: TGTGCCAGCAGTGGAGTAAGTGAGCAGTTCTTC
CDR3aa: CASSGVSEQFF

v_gene: TRBV10-3
d_gene: -
abundance: -
j_gene: TRBJ1-2
CDR3nt: TGTGCCATCAGTGAGACGGCGTATGGCTACACCTTC
CDR3aa: CAISETAYGYTF

v_gene: TRBV24-1
d_gene: TRBD1
abundance: -
j_gene: TRBJ2-3
CDR3nt: TGTGCCACCAGTGATAAGGGACAGGGGGTTTACACAGATACGCAGTATTTT
CDR3aa: CATSDKGQGVYTDTQYF

v_gene: TRBV5-6
d_gene: -
abundance: many
j_gene: TRBJ2-7
CDR3nt: TGTGCCAGCAGCCGCAGGACCCAGGGCGAGCAGTACTTC
CDR3aa: CASSRRTQGEQYF

v_gene: TRBV2
d_gene: TRBD1
abundance: once
j_gene: TRBJ2-6
CDR3nt: TGTGCCAGCACTCCGGGACAGGGGGGCTCTGGGGCCAACGTCCTGACTTTC
CDR3aa: CASTPGQGGSGANVLTF

v_gene: TRBV5-4
d_gene: TRBD1
abundance: -
j_gene: TRBJ1-1
CDR3nt: TGTGCCAGCAGCTTGATTGATGGGACAGTTGAAGCTTTCTTT
CDR3aa: CASSLIDGTVEAFF

v_gene: TRBV12-3/TRBV12-4
d_gene: TRBD2
abundance: many
j_gene: TRBJ2-3
CDR3nt: TGTGCCAGCAGTTTCCTAGCGGGGGCTAGCACAGATACGCAGTATTTT
CDR3aa: CASSFLAGASTDTQYF

v_gene: TRBV5-4
d_gene: -
abundance: -
j_gene: TRBJ2-7
CDR3nt: TGTGCCAGCAGCTTGCGAGGGCTAGCTCTCTCCTACGAGCAGTACTTC
CDR3aa: CASSLRGLALSYEQYF